The source of this T cell receptor (beta chain) is a study of shared clonotypes between healthy human individuals. The protocol was immunoSEQ multiplex PCR, while the TCRdb copy is restricted to in-frame clones and leaves out a portion. The repertoire has more than 2 million clones, roughly 95% of them found once; the top ten carry about 1.7%. CDR3 length: 14 amino acids. Trimming took 1 base from V and 5 from J; bases not matched to a gene: 3. Germline CDR1 is MGHRA and CDR2 is YSYEKL. CD8 cells regarded as naive lacked CD45RO, were positively chosen for CCR7, and omitted terminally differentiated effector memory CD45RA+ cells.

This chain joins TRBV4-1 and TRBJ1-1; 8 bases line up with TRBD1. The sample comprised naive CD8+ T cells from PBMCs. The source of this sequence is a young man in good health. Some clones in this sample may be carry-over from other donors' samples. CDR3 residues: CASSQVRGLTEAFF. The CDR3 DNA reads as TGCGCCAGCAGCCAAGTCAGGGGGCTAACTGAAGCTTTCTTT.